Listed below are T cell receptor beta chains from one sample, sequenced in a study of metastatic and nonmetastatic thyroid tumors. TCRdb re-called the PCR reads with MiXCR. The data contain 19,000 or so clones, roughly 33% of them singletons. Sequenced input: adjacent normal tissue. Every receptor here comes from a female donor with papillary thyroid cancer or a benign thyroid nodule (not recorded which). Some clones in this sample may be carry-over from other donors' samples. Each CDR3 is given with its conserved first and last residue. A D gene is named only where the DNA matches it firmly. Clone size, where shown, is once, few, many, or a class for clones that have expanded.

V	J	D	size	DNA	CDR3
TRBV3-1	TRBJ2-7	TRBD2	.	TGTGCCAGCAGCCGGGGCCTAGCGGCCTACGAGCAGTACTTC	CASSRGLAAYEQYF
TRBV9	TRBJ2-5	TRBD2	many	TGTGCCAGCAGCGGTAGCGGGGGGGCCCAAGAGACCCAGTACTTC	CASSGSGGAQETQYF
TRBV12-3/TRBV12-4	TRBJ2-5	.	.	TGTGCCAGCAGTTATACCCCCCGACAAGAGACCCAGTACTTC	CASSYTPRQETQYF
TRBV28	TRBJ1-2	TRBD1	.	TGTGCCAGCAGTTCCTTTGACAGGGACAGCTATGGCTACACCTTC	CASSSFDRDSYGYTF
TRBV2	TRBJ1-3	.	medium-sized	TGTGCCAGTCGGACGGGAAGCTCTGGAAACACCATATATTTT	CASRTGSSGNTIYF
TRBV30	TRBJ2-2	.	.	TGTGCCTGGAGTCATCCGGGAGTCGTGGAAACCGGGGAGCTGTTTTTT	CAWSHPGVVETGELFF
TRBV6-1	TRBJ2-7	.	few	TGTGCCAGCAGCTTTGGCCGATGGGGCGAACAGTACTTC	CASSFGRWGEQYF
TRBV19	TRBJ1-1	.	.	TGTGCCTCCTCGCGGTCGTGGGGCTTCACTGAAGCTTTCTTT	CASSRSWGFTEAFF
TRBV18	TRBJ1-3	TRBD1	many	TGTGCCAGCTCACCGGGACAGGCGAGCTTCTTCTCTGGAAACACCATATATTTT	CASSPGQASFFSGNTIYF
TRBV20-1	TRBJ2-7	TRBD2	.	TGCAGTGCTCGCAGTCCCGGGACTAGCGGGGGCTACGAGCAGTACTTC	CSARSPGTSGGYEQYF
TRBV30	TRBJ1-2	.	.	TGTGCCTGGAGTCAAGCCGGGGTACCCAATGGCTACACCTTC	CAWSQAGVPNGYTF
TRBV6-1	TRBJ2-5	TRBD1	.	TGTGCCAGCAGTGAAAGGGGACAGGAAGAGACCCAGTACTTC	CASSERGQEETQYF
TRBV7-8	TRBJ2-1	.	.	TGTGCCAGCAGCACCCTACATGGCGCCGAAGAGCAGTTCTTC	CASSTLHGAEEQFF
TRBV6-1	TRBJ2-1	.	.	TGTGCCAGCATACGGCTCGGGGAGGTTGAGCAGTTCTTC	CASIRLGEVEQFF
TRBV7-8	TRBJ1-6	TRBD1	.	TGTGCCAGCAGCTTAGAAATGGACAGGGTGGTTTTTGGTTCACCCCTCCACTTT	CASSLEMDRVVFGSPLHF
TRBV20-1	TRBJ2-7	.	.	TGCAGTGCTGTGCGGGACCTAACCTCCTACGAGCAGTACTTC	CSAVRDLTSYEQYF
TRBV6-5	TRBJ2-5	TRBD2	.	TGTGCCAGCAGCCGGCGGGGGGGGGCGGGGGGAGAGACCCAGTACTTC	CASSRRGGAGGETQYF
TRBV15	TRBJ1-2	TRBD1	large	TGTGCCACCACCGACAGGGGCTACCTAGGAGCTAACTATGGCTACACCTTC	CATTDRGYLGANYGYTF
TRBV9	TRBJ2-3	.	many	TGTGCCAGCAGCGTAGTAGGGACCGATACGCAGTATTTT	CASSVVGTDTQYF
TRBV6-5	TRBJ2-7	.	.	TGTGCCAGCAGTTCCGGACAGCCCTACGAGCAGTACTTC	CASSSGQPYEQYF
TRBV2	TRBJ2-1	TRBD1	.	TGTGCCAGCAGGCTCCCCCTGGGGGACAGGATGAATGAGCAGTTCTTC	CASRLPLGDRMNEQFF
TRBV6-2/TRBV6-3	TRBJ2-7	.	.	TGTGCCAGCAGTTACTCGGACACCTACGAGCAGTACTTC	CASSYSDTYEQYF
TRBV29-1	TRBJ2-7	.	many	TGCAGCGTTGCCTCCAGGGAATACGAGCAGTACTTC	CSVASREYEQYF
TRBV20-1	TRBJ1-1	.	many	TGCAGTGCTAGAGGTCCCCAGGGGACTGAAGCTTTCTTT	CSARGPQGTEAFF
TRBV28	TRBJ1-2	TRBD1	.	TGTGCCAGCAGTTTGGGACAGGGTCCCTATGGCTACACCTTC	CASSLGQGPYGYTF
TRBV2	TRBJ1-5	.	many	TGTGCCAGCAGTGAATGGGTTAGCAATCAGCCCCAGCATTTT	CASSEWVSNQPQHF
TRBV6-1	TRBJ1-1	TRBD1	medium-sized	TGTGCCAGCAGTGGACAGGGCTACACTGAAGCTTTCTTT	CASSGQGYTEAFF
TRBV11-1	TRBJ2-1	TRBD2	.	TGTGCCAGCAGCAGTAGACTAGCGGACCTGTCCTACAATGAGCAGTTCTTC	CASSSRLADLSYNEQFF
TRBV27	TRBJ2-1	TRBD2	medium-sized	TGTGCCAGCAGTCCGGGGACTAGCCTATACAATGAGCAGTTCTTC	CASSPGTSLYNEQFF
TRBV6-1	TRBJ2-7	TRBD1	.	TGTGCCAGCAGTGCACGGGACAGGTCCTACGAGCAGTACTTC	CASSARDRSYEQYF
TRBV7-8	TRBJ2-5	.	.	TGTGCCAGCAGAAAGGGGGTAAAAGAGACCCAGTACTTC	CASRKGVKETQYF
TRBV20-1	TRBJ2-7	TRBD2	.	TGCAGTGCTAGAATCAGGCGGGGGGGATCCTACGAGCAGTACTTC	CSARIRRGGSYEQYF
TRBV9	TRBJ2-3	TRBD2	few	TGTGCCAGCAGCTCTACTAGCGGGACAAGCACAGATACGCAGTATTTT	CASSSTSGTSTDTQYF
TRBV15	TRBJ1-3	TRBD1	medium-sized	TGTGCCACCAGCAGAGACCGGGACAGGGGAAACACCATATATTTT	CATSRDRDRGNTIYF
TRBV12-3/TRBV12-4	TRBJ2-1	.	medium-sized	TGTGCCAGCAGAGGAGGGGAGAGTTACAATGAGCAGTTCTTC	CASRGGESYNEQFF
TRBV10-2	TRBJ2-7	TRBD2	few	TGCGCCAGCAGTGTGACTTTGGGGGGGGAGCAGTACTTC	CASSVTLGGEQYF
TRBV27	TRBJ2-7	TRBD1	few	TGTGCCGGTTCGCAGGGGGCGGAATACGAGCAGTACTTC	CAGSQGAEYEQYF
TRBV7-2	TRBJ2-7	.	many	TGTGCCAGCAGCTCGAGAGGGGGGTGGGGAACCTACGAGCAGTACTTC	CASSSRGGWGTYEQYF
TRBV30	TRBJ2-7	.	.	TGTGCCTGGAGTGGGGGGAGAGAGCAGTACTTC	CAWSGGREQYF
TRBV6-1	TRBJ2-5	TRBD2	medium-sized	TGTGCCAGCAGTCCCGCAGTGGCGGGGGGCCGCGGCGTAGAGACCCAGTACTTC	CASSPAVAGGRGVETQYF
TRBV5-4	TRBJ1-2	TRBD1	many	TGTGCCAGCAGCTTGGAACAGGGGGCTTATGGCTACACCTTC	CASSLEQGAYGYTF
TRBV11-2	TRBJ2-7	TRBD1	.	TGTGCCAGCAGCTACCAGACAGGGGGTGAGCAGTACTTC	CASSYQTGGEQYF
TRBV2	TRBJ1-6	.	medium-sized	TGTGCCAGCGTTTTCGACTGGGGTTCCTATAATTCACCCCTCCACTTT	CASVFDWGSYNSPLHF
TRBV24-1	TRBJ1-1	TRBD1	few	TGTGCCACAAGACAGGGGGGGACTGAAGCTTTCTTT	CATRQGGTEAFF
TRBV11-2	TRBJ1-2	.	.	TGTGCCAGCAGCTTAGCGGGGGACGGGGGCTACACCTTC	CASSLAGDGGYTF
TRBV5-1	TRBJ2-2	.	once	TGCGCCAGCAGCAGGGACAACTTGAACACCGGGGAGCTGTTTTTT	CASSRDNLNTGELFF
TRBV7-3	TRBJ2-1	TRBD2	many	TGTGCCAGCAGCAACGGGGGGGGCGTAGATGAGCAGTTCTTC	CASSNGGGVDEQFF
TRBV5-1	TRBJ2-2	.	.	TGCGCCAGCAGCTTTGGAAAGAACACCGGGGAGCTGTTTTTT	CASSFGKNTGELFF
TRBV7-3	TRBJ2-1	TRBD1	.	TGTGCCAGCGGTTTCCACAGGGGAAGGAGGAATGAGCAGTTCTTC	CASGFHRGRRNEQFF
TRBV6-2/TRBV6-3	TRBJ2-5	TRBD2	.	TGTGCCAGCAGTTACTACCTCGGGGGGACTAGCGGTAAAGAGACCCAGTACTTC	CASSYYLGGTSGKETQYF
TRBV2	TRBJ2-7	.	few	TGTGCCAGCAAAGGGGAAGGGCCTGGGCAGTACTTC	CASKGEGPGQYF
TRBV12-3/TRBV12-4	TRBJ1-6	.	.	TGTGCCAGCAGTTTGGGAGGCAGAAGAAATTCACCCCTCCACTTT	CASSLGGRRNSPLHF
TRBV2	TRBJ2-1	.	once	TGTGCCAGCAGTGAAGCGCCCCCCGCCTTCCGGGACTCCTACAATGAGCAGTTCTTC	CASSEAPPAFRDSYNEQFF
TRBV5-4	TRBJ2-2	TRBD1	many	TGTGCCAGCAGCTTGAGCGCAGGGGGCCGAGCTCGTACCGGGGAGCTGTTTTTT	CASSLSAGGRARTGELFF
TRBV27	TRBJ1-2	.	.	TGTGCCAGCAGTTTTAGATCAGGACAGTTAGGCGGCTACACCTTC	CASSFRSGQLGGYTF